This entry is about one T cell receptor (beta chain). The repertoire was sequenced with immunoSEQ multiplex PCR; TCRdb's copy has only in-frame clones and lacks some. The sample shows over 55,000 clones, approximately 80% of them seen only once. This specimen belongs to a study of OX40 agonist ivuxolimab in advanced cancers. The wider study: Three patients had partial responses: one hepatocellular carcinoma, two cutaneous melanoma.

The CDR3 sequence is 14 residues long. The ends were cut back, 5 bases at V and 7 bases at J, with 17 bases in the middle. Germline CDR1 MNHEY, CDR2 SMNVEV (reference sequence). Sequences were derived from CD4+ or CD8+ T cells sorted from blood, sampled in a trial of the OX40 agonist ivuxolimab. The rearrangement uses TRBV27 and TRBJ1-2; D perhaps matches TRBD1 (6 bases). This receptor was identified in an adult with an advanced solid tumor such as melanoma, head and neck, liver or kidney cancer. In nucleotides, the CDR3 is TGTGCCAGCAGTACCACAAACAGGGTCGTTGGCTACACCTTC. It encodes CASSTTNRVVGYTF.